Described below is a single T cell receptor (beta chain) sequence and its context. Germline values: CDR1 SGHVS, CDR2 FNYEAQ. This CDR3 spans 15 amino acids. Trimming left V 3 bases short and J 5 bases short, with 13 bases between. The sample comes from a study of Ad26.COV2.S vaccination and SARS-CoV-2 variants. The repertoire was sequenced with immunoSEQ multiplex PCR; TCRdb's copy has only in-frame clones and lacks some. In the table there are about 680,000 clones, more than 70% of which are singletons. Treatment in this sample: around 19 received Ad26.COV2.S at low or high dose, single or two shots; several received placebo; per-sample allocation not given. Following the first vaccine or placebo injection, samples were taken on day 63.

This material consisted of peripheral blood, taken in a trial of Ad26.COV2.S vaccine versus placebo. The rearrangement joins TRBV7-6 to TRBJ2-2; TRBD2 is a possible D gene (5 bases). This sequence originates from a person aged 18-65 years who received the Ad26.COV2.S COVID-19 vaccine or a placebo. The CDR3 protein is CASSLYRRGTGELFF. Here the CDR3 DNA reads TGTGCCAGCAGCTTGTACCGCCGAGGGACCGGGGAGCTGTTTTTT.